A selection of T cell receptor beta chains follows, all from one sample in a study. A single record per CDR3 protein comes from TCRdb applying MiXCR to the 5' RACE reads. The table has 34,000 or so distinct CDR3 sequences, 25% to 30% seen once; the top ten hold 2.3%. Sequences were obtained from tumor-infiltrating Tregs sorted from the breast tumor. Source of these receptors: a female donor with breast cancer. The CDR3 runs from the conserved cysteine through the conserved F or W. The order of the fields is V gene, J gene, clone size, D gene, CDR3 protein, CDR3 DNA. A D gene is named only where the DNA matches it firmly. Clone size appears in some rows only: once, few, many, or a class for an expanded clone.

V gene: TRBV28
J gene: TRBJ1-2
clone size: few
D gene: .
CDR3 protein: CASSWTNYGYTF
CDR3 DNA: TGTGCCAGCAGCTGGACGAATTATGGCTACACCTTC

V gene: TRBV2
J gene: TRBJ1-6
clone size: few
D gene: TRBD1
CDR3 protein: CASTLTGINSPLHF
CDR3 DNA: TGTGCCAGCACTCTGACAGGGATCAATTCACCCCTCCACTTT

V gene: TRBV6-6
J gene: TRBJ2-1
clone size: .
D gene: .
CDR3 protein: CASTPSRYLHEQFF
CDR3 DNA: TGTGCCAGCACTCCCTCGAGGTATTTGCATGAGCAGTTCTTC

V gene: TRBV6-1
J gene: TRBJ2-7
clone size: many
D gene: TRBD2
CDR3 protein: CASSKPTSGYYEQYF
CDR3 DNA: TGTGCCAGCAGCAAGCCCACTAGCGGTTACTACGAGCAGTACTTC

V gene: TRBV4-2
J gene: TRBJ1-6
clone size: many
D gene: TRBD1
CDR3 protein: CASSQRPQGVGSPLHF
CDR3 DNA: TGTGCCAGCAGCCAACGGCCTCAGGGGGTCGGTTCACCCCTCCACTTT

V gene: TRBV6-5
J gene: TRBJ2-2
clone size: .
D gene: .
CDR3 protein: CASSYSGGSNTGELFF
CDR3 DNA: TGTGCCAGCAGTTATAGTGGAGGCTCGAACACCGGGGAGCTGTTTTTT

V gene: TRBV16
J gene: TRBJ2-1
clone size: few
D gene: .
CDR3 protein: CASSSTGYTEQFF
CDR3 DNA: TGTGCCAGCAGCTCTACAGGGTACACTGAGCAGTTCTTC

V gene: TRBV5-1
J gene: TRBJ1-3
clone size: many
D gene: TRBD1
CDR3 protein: CASSSKSPGQGAGNTIYF
CDR3 DNA: TGCGCCAGCAGCTCTAAGAGTCCGGGACAGGGGGCTGGAAACACCATATATTTT

V gene: TRBV20-1
J gene: TRBJ1-2
clone size: medium-sized
D gene: TRBD1
CDR3 protein: CSAGTGGPSGYTF
CDR3 DNA: TGCAGTGCCGGTACAGGGGGCCCGTCGGGCTACACCTTC

V gene: TRBV7-9
J gene: TRBJ2-7
clone size: many
D gene: .
CDR3 protein: CASSQTVSLYEQYF
CDR3 DNA: TGTGCCAGCAGCCAGACAGTGTCCCTCTACGAGCAGTACTTC

V gene: TRBV27
J gene: TRBJ1-1
clone size: many
D gene: TRBD1
CDR3 protein: CASKGTGDNTEAFF
CDR3 DNA: TGTGCCAGCAAAGGGACAGGGGATAACACTGAAGCTTTCTTT

V gene: TRBV20-1
J gene: TRBJ2-1
clone size: medium-sized
D gene: .
CDR3 protein: CSARPRRTRSYNEQFF
CDR3 DNA: TGCAGTGCTAGACCCCGGAGGACCCGCTCCTACAATGAGCAGTTCTTC

V gene: TRBV20-1
J gene: TRBJ1-1
clone size: .
D gene: TRBD1
CDR3 protein: CSANDRVTTEAFF
CDR3 DNA: TGCAGTGCTAACGACAGGGTGACCACTGAAGCTTTCTTT

V gene: TRBV5-1
J gene: TRBJ1-3
clone size: once
D gene: .
CDR3 protein: CASSLRSSGNTICF
CDR3 DNA: TGCGCCAGCAGCTTGAGGAGCTCTGGAAACACCATATGTTTT

V gene: TRBV29-1
J gene: TRBJ2-7
clone size: medium-sized
D gene: TRBD2
CDR3 protein: CSVRSAGEQYF
CDR3 DNA: TGCAGCGTTCGGTCAGCGGGGGAGCAGTACTTC

V gene: TRBV12-5
J gene: TRBJ1-2
clone size: many
D gene: .
CDR3 protein: CASGRAGNYGYTF
CDR3 DNA: TGTGCTAGTGGCCGCGCGGGGAACTATGGCTACACCTTC

V gene: TRBV6-5
J gene: TRBJ2-7
clone size: .
D gene: TRBD1
CDR3 protein: CASSYRDRGTYEQYF
CDR3 DNA: TGTGCCAGCAGTTACCGGGACAGGGGAACCTACGAGCAGTACTTC

V gene: TRBV24-1
J gene: TRBJ2-1
clone size: .
D gene: TRBD1
CDR3 protein: CATSDLEPGQGFGEQFF
CDR3 DNA: TGTGCCACCAGTGATCTCGAACCGGGACAGGGTTTTGGTGAGCAGTTCTTC

V gene: TRBV6-2/TRBV6-3
J gene: TRBJ1-2
clone size: few
D gene: TRBD1
CDR3 protein: CASSGGTGRSNYGYTF
CDR3 DNA: TGTGCCAGCAGTGGCGGGACAGGGCGAAGTAACTATGGCTACACCTTC